These 5 T cell receptor beta chains share one sample of origin, sequenced in a study of technical replicates of blood from a handful of donors. Profiling relied on immunoSEQ multiplex PCR, and the TCRdb table lists in-frame clones only, not all of them. The sample includes tens of thousands of clones, about 94% of them seen just once. Sample: PBMCs. Receptors were obtained from a human donor in good health. Some clones in this sample may be carry-over from other donors' samples.

This chain links TRBV10-3 with TRBJ1-2; weak D call: TRBD1 (6 bases). From germline, CDR1 is ENHRY and CDR2 SYGVKD. The CDR3 length is 11 residues. The ends were cut back, 7 bases at V and 5 bases at J, with 8 bases in the middle. The CDR3 nucleotides read TGTGCCATCAATACAGGGTATGGCTACACCTTC. It yields the protein CAINTGYGYTF.

This clone was picked up one time. The genes are TRBV7-2 and TRBJ1-2; 7 bases match TRBD1. With V trimmed by 1 base and J by 2 bases, 1 base remained unmatched. Germline V gives CDR1 SGHTA, CDR2 FQGNSA. This CDR3 region has 14 residues. This chain's CDR3 is CASSLGGQNYGYTF. CDR3 nucleotides: TGTGCCAGCAGCTTAGGGGGACAGAACTATGGCTACACCTTC. The full variable domain, with the rest looked up from reference TRBV7-2 and TRBJ1-2, is GAGVSQSPSNKVTEKGKDVELRCDPISGHTALYWYRQSLGQGLEFLIYFQGNSAPDKSGLPSDRFSAERTGGSVSTLTIQRTQQEDSAVYLCASSLGGQNYGYTFGSGTRLTVV.

CDR3 region: CASSLAWAYGYTF. The CDR3 DNA sequence: TGTGCCAGCAGCTTGGCCTGGGCCTATGGCTACACCTTC. The chain combines TRBV5-4 with TRBJ1-2; D remains unclear. The germline V gene encodes CDR1 SGHNT and CDR2 YYREEE (reference sequence). The CDR3 is made up of 13 amino acids. With 0 bases removed from V and 4 bases from J, the gap between germline ends came to 7 bases.

V gene TRBV30 combines with J gene TRBJ2-7, with D perhaps TRBD1 (6 bases). Trimming took off 4 bases at V and 4 bases at J, with 11 bases between the two ends. Germline values: CDR1 GTSNPN, CDR2 SVGIG (reference sequence). The CDR3 spans 12 residues. The CDR3, as DNA: TGTGCCTGGACGCCCGGGACATACGAGCAGTACTTC. It specifies CAWTPGTYEQYF.

The chain uses TRBV4-3 and TRBJ1-1, with a tentative D call TRBD1 (6 bases). The CDR3 loop spans 13 amino acids. Germline V CDR1 and CDR2: LGHNA, YSLEER. Deletions cut 2 bases from V and 4 bases from J, with 8 bases between. CDR3 nucleotides: TGCGCCAGCAGCCAACGAGGGGGCACTGAAGCTTTCTTT. Encoded protein: CASSQRGGTEAFF.